This TCR beta chain derives from a study of T-cell memory formation after mild COVID-19. Background on the study: Largely donor-specific sequence clusters came from a couple of donors. Notes on the study in general: Second-wave clones reaching peak frequency on day 37 lacked confirmed SARS-CoV-2 specificity. Day 15 to 85 contracting clones showed balanced CD4/CD8; day 15 to 37 expanders favored CD4+. Contracting CD4+ clones lay largely in CM and EM, with CD8+ ones residing in EMRA.

Worth noting for this clonotype: The antigen is unknown.

TCRdb analysed the 5' RACE reads with MiXCR anew, one entry per CDR3 protein. There are hundreds of thousands of distinct CDR3 sequences in the sample; around 15% occur only once, and roughly 8% lies in the top ten. The CDR3 is 15 amino acids. Per germline, CDR1 SGHVS and CDR2 FNYEAQ. V dropped 7 bases and J dropped 2 bases, with 17 bases sitting between them. The sequenced sample consisted of PBMCs or a T cell subset sorted from them (not recorded which). The receptor comes from an adult woman who had mild COVID-19 (a few samples of this study predate the infection). Cell type and time point are not known. The rearrangement joins TRBV7-6 to TRBJ2-5; a weak D match, TRBD1 (5 bases). The CDR3 nucleotides read TGTGCCAGCACCTCGGACCGACGGACACAAGAGACCCAGTACTTC. Protein product: CASTSDRRTQETQYF.